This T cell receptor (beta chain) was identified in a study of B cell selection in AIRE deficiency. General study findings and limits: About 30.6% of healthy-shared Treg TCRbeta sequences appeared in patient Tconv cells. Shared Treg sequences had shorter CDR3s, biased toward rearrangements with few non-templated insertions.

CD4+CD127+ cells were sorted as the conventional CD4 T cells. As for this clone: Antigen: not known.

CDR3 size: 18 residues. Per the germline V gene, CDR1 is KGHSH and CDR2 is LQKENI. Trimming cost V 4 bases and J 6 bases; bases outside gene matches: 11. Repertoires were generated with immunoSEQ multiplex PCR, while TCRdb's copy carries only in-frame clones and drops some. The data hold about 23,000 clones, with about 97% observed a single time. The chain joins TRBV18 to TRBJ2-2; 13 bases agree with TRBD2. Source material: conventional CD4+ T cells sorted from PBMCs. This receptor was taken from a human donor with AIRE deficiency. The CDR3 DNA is TGTGCCAGCTCACGGACTAGCGGGAGAGGGGCCGTGGCCGGGGAGCTGTTTTTT. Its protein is CASSRTSGRGAVAGELFF.